Each of the 29 T cell receptor beta chains below was sequenced from the same sample in a study of control samples from healthy donors and cancer patients. Using immunoSEQ multiplex PCR, the repertoire was profiled, and TCRdb retains in-frame clones only, with some absent. In the table there are under 150,000 clones, under 90% of which are singletons. The specimen sequenced was blood. These receptors all stem from a man younger than 40 in good health.

The chain links TRBV5-4 to TRBJ2-1; 8 nucleotides match TRBD1. Trimming cost V 4 bases and J 0 bases; bases outside gene matches: 3. The CDR3 has 15 amino acids. CDR1 is SGHNT and CDR2 is YYREEE in the germline V gene (reference sequence). The CDR3: CASSLDRASYNEQFF. The CDR3 DNA reads as TGTGCCAGCAGCCTGGACAGGGCCTCCTACAATGAGCAGTTCTTC.

CDR3 region: CASTSGGAGNQPQHF. As DNA, the CDR3 is TGTGCCAGCACCTCAGGGGGGGCCGGCAATCAGCCCCAGCATTTT. V is TRBV6-5 and J is TRBJ1-5; the match to TRBD1 covers 7 bases. Germline V gives CDR1 MNHEY, CDR2 SVGAGI. The CDR3 spans 15 residues. With V trimmed by 7 bases and J by 2 bases, 8 bases remained unmatched.

This clone was recorded once. The gene calls are TRBV5-8 and TRBJ1-5, with no clear D. The CDR3 is made up of 14 amino acids. Germline CDR1 reads SGHTS; CDR2 reads YDEGEE. V lost 4 bases, J lost 7 bases, and 15 bases lay in between. The DNA for the CDR3 is TGTGCCAGCAGCAGGTATAGGACGGGGCAGCCCCAGCATTTT. Amino acid sequence: CASSRYRTGQPQHF.

V is TRBV7-3 and J is TRBJ2-3; D gene ambiguous. The germline V and J ends were trimmed by 0 bases and 7 bases, with 20 bases remaining between them. Germline values: CDR1 SGHTA, CDR2 FQGTGA. The CDR3 is 17 amino acids. The CDR3 bases are TGTGCCAGCAGCTTAACGCATTCTGGGATCGAATCAAATACGCAGTATTTT. Its protein product is CASSLTHSGIESNTQYF.

The rearrangement joins TRBV7-3 to TRBJ2-7; a possible D gene is TRBD2 (6 bases). Between the trimmed V and J ends, which lost 1 base and 2 bases, there was a span of 15 bases. This CDR3 spans 16 amino acids. The V gene's germline CDR1 is SGHTA and CDR2 FQGTGA. The CDR3 DNA is TGTGCCAGCAGCTTAAATGTCGGGGGTGGAACCTACGAGCAGTACTTC. Protein product: CASSLNVGGGTYEQYF. The variable domain in full, completed from reference TRBV7-3 and TRBJ2-7, reads GAGVSQTPSNKVTEKGKYVELRCDPISGHTALYWYRQSLGQGPEFLIYFQGTGAADDSGLPNDRFFAVRPEGSVSTLKIQRTERGDSAVYLCASSLNVGGGTYEQYFGPGTRLTVT.

The chain joins TRBV3-1 (or the pseudogene TRBV3-2) to TRBJ2-5; 9 bases are shared with TRBD1. Germline V gene data show CDR1 as LGHDT and CDR2 as YNNKEL (reference sequence). Trimming cost V 4 bases and J 2 bases; bases outside gene matches: 8. The CDR3 spans 16 residues. CDR3 in DNA: TGTGCCAGCAGCCCTTGGACAGGGGTCAGACAAGAGACCCAGTACTTC. Translation: CASSPWTGVRQETQYF.

The chain recombines TRBV19 with TRBJ2-1; TRBD2 matches 7 bases. V was clipped by 3 bases and J by 3 bases; unmatched bases: 17. The germline gives CDR1 LNHDA, CDR2 SQIVND (reference sequence). The CDR3 contains 19 residues. The CDR3 DNA reads as TGTGCCAGTAGTATCCTGGGGGTGACGGGACTACATCACTACAATGAGCAGTTCTTC. It encodes CASSILGVTGLHHYNEQFF.

The rearrangement links TRBV24-1 to TRBJ2-1, with 11 bases lining up with TRBD2. Per the germline V gene, CDR1 is KGHDR and CDR2 is SFDVKD. The CDR3 has 16 amino acids. After removal of 0 bases from V and 7 bases from J, the junction contained 4 bases not matched to a gene. The CDR3 DNA sequence: TGTGCCACCAGTGATTTGACTAGCGGGAGTTTGAATGAGCAGTTCTTC. Its protein is CATSDLTSGSLNEQFF.

This clone has just a few counts. This chain joins TRBV5-4 and TRBJ2-2; D call uncertain. Germline loops: CDR1 SGHNT, CDR2 YYREEE (reference sequence). V was cut by 7 bases and J by 1 base, with 8 bases left in between. This CDR3 spans 13 amino acids. CDR3 nucleotides: TGTGCCAGCCGCGTGGGGAACACCGGGGAGCTGTTTTTT. Translating gives CASRVGNTGELFF.

The V gene is TRBV7-5, the J gene TRBJ2-5; the D call in the table, TRBD2, was not verified against the DNA. TRBV7-5 is marked as a pseudogene. This CDR3 is 19 amino acids long. In DNA form, the CDR3 reads TGTGCCAGAAGCCAAACACCCTCAGGACTAGCGGGAGAGGGAGAGACCCAGTACTTC. Protein: CARSQTPSGLAGEGETQYF.

The chain couples TRBV5-4 to TRBJ2-7; the D gene is possibly TRBD1 (5 bases). The V end lost 4 bases, the J end lost 0 bases, and 8 bases lay between the germline ends. The CDR3 runs 13 residues. CDR1 and CDR2 (germline): SGHNT, YYREEE (reference sequence). CDR3: CASSPDTSYEQYF. For the CDR3, the DNA is TGTGCCAGCAGCCCGGACACCTCCTACGAGCAGTACTTC.

The chain uses TRBV29-1 and TRBJ1-5; 9 bases map to TRBD1. CDR1 and CDR2 (germline): SQVTM, ANQGSEA. The CDR3 has 13 amino acids. The J segment lost 6 bases and the V segment lost 6 bases, leaving 6 bases of the junction unmatched. As DNA, the CDR3 is TGCAGCGTGACGACAGGGGGAGGTCAGCCCCAGCATTTT. This sequence encodes CSVTTGGGQPQHF.

The chain recombines TRBV5-8 with TRBJ1-6, with D maybe TRBD1 (6 bases). The germline V gene has CDR1 SGHTS and CDR2 YDEGEE. The CDR3 runs to 15 residues. Trimming left V 2 bases short and J 5 bases short, with 11 bases between. In DNA, the CDR3 is TGTGCCAGCAGCTTAACGACAGGAAATAATTCACCCCTCCACTTT. Translating gives CASSLTTGNNSPLHF.

The V gene is TRBV24-1, the J gene TRBJ2-3; possibly TRBD2 for D (5 bases). The CDR3 has 15 residues. Germline CDR1 and CDR2: KGHDR and SFDVKD. V was trimmed by 1 base and J by 0 bases, leaving 7 bases between them. CDR3 region: CATSDFGISTDTQYF. The CDR3 nucleotides read TGTGCCACCAGTGATTTCGGGATTAGCACAGATACGCAGTATTTT.

The V gene is TRBV7-3, the J gene TRBJ2-5, with 9 bases that match TRBD1. This CDR3 spans 15 amino acids. The J segment lost 5 bases and the V segment lost 5 bases, leaving 9 bases of the junction unmatched. Germline V gene data show CDR1 as SGHTA and CDR2 as FQGTGA. This CDR3 reads CASSPGTGSLETQYF. The CDR3 coding sequence is TGTGCCAGCAGCCCTGGGACAGGGAGTCTGGAGACCCAGTACTTC.

The genes are TRBV27 and TRBJ1-1; D may be TRBD1 (6 bases). Germline CDR1 is MNHEY and CDR2 is SMNVEV (reference sequence). Trimming took 5 bases from V and 3 from J, leaving 16 bases between them. The CDR3 loop spans 15 amino acids. The CDR3 DNA reads as TGTGCCAGCAGTCCCGGAGGAGGGGGGTACACTGAAGCTTTCTTT. It translates to CASSPGGGGYTEAFF.

The V call is TRBV19, the J call TRBJ2-5; tentative D call: TRBD2 (6 bases). CDR3 size: 12 residues. CDR1 and CDR2 from the germline V gene are LNHDA and SQIVND (reference sequence). Trimming left V 8 bases short and J 5 bases short, with 12 bases between. As DNA, the CDR3 is TGTGCCAGTTATTCAGGGAGGGAGACCCAGTACTTC. Translated, it gives CASYSGRETQYF.

V usage is TRBV7-5 and J usage is TRBJ1-1; TRBD1, the table's D call, was not compared with the DNA. TRBV7-5 is an annotated pseudogene. The CDR3 totals 17 residues. The CDR3 region is CARSLAICGHLNTEAFF. CDR3 DNA sequence: TGTGCCAGAAGCTTAGCTATTTGCGGACACCTGAACACTGAAGCTTTCTTT.

The V and J genes are TRBV6-2 or TRBV6-3 and TRBJ2-6, with D possibly matching TRBD2 (6 bases). The germline V and J ends were trimmed by 2 bases and 0 bases, with 11 bases remaining between them. Germline V gene lookup returns CDR1 MNHEY and CDR2 SVGEGT. The CDR3 loop spans 17 amino acids. DNA for the CDR3: TGTGCCAGCAGTTACGCGGGATCGAACTCTGGGGCCAACGTCCTGACTTTC. This encodes CASSYAGSNSGANVLTF.

The chain combines TRBV18 with TRBJ1-5; D is unclear. V gave up 6 bases and J gave up 5 bases, with 11 bases separating them. The CDR3 loop spans 13 amino acids. The germline V gene has CDR1 KGHSH and CDR2 LQKENI. In DNA form, the CDR3 reads TGTGCCAGCTCTATGGACGGGGATCAGCCCCAGCATTTT. Translation: CASSMDGDQPQHF.

The V and J genes are TRBV6-2 or TRBV6-3 and TRBJ2-3; 9 positions agree with TRBD2. Germline loops: CDR1 MNHEY, CDR2 SVGEGT. V lost 0 bases to trimming and J lost 3 bases; unmatched junction nucleotides: 4. The CDR3 has 16 residues. The CDR3 region is CASSYSPSGVTDTQYF. The CDR3 DNA follows: TGTGCCAGCAGTTACTCGCCTAGCGGGGTTACAGATACGCAGTATTTT.

V and J are TRBV9 and TRBJ1-5; tentative D call: TRBD1 (6 bases). CDR3 length: 14 residues. Germline V gene lookup returns CDR1 SGDLS and CDR2 YYNGEE. V was shortened by 0 bases and J by 3 bases, with 7 bases between the two germline ends. CDR3 in amino acids: CASSVAGANQPQHF. The DNA of the CDR3 is TGTGCCAGCAGCGTAGCAGGGGCCAATCAGCCCCAGCATTTT.

The J gene is TRBJ1-2, the V gene TRBV5-6; D is ambiguous. CDR3 size: 13 residues. Between the trimmed V and J ends, which lost 3 bases and 5 bases, there was a span of 11 bases. Germline CDR1 reads SGHDT; CDR2 reads YYEEEE. The chain's CDR3 is CASSSDGIYGYTF. The CDR3 nucleotides are TGTGCCAGCAGCTCGGACGGGATATATGGCTACACCTTC.

J is TRBJ2-7 and V is TRBV6-2 or TRBV6-3; D ambiguous. Trimming took 5 bases from V and 7 from J, leaving 12 bases between them. CDR3 length: 12 residues. Germline V gene data show CDR1 as MNHEY and CDR2 as SVGEGT. The CDR3 protein is CASSPPSSEQYF. In nucleotides, the CDR3 is TGTGCCAGCAGTCCGCCTTCTTCTGAGCAGTACTTC.

The rearrangement joins TRBV21-1 to TRBJ2-7. TRBV21-1 is shown as a pseudogene. This CDR3 is 16 amino acids long. The CDR3 DNA sequence: TGTGCCAGCAGCATGTCCCGGGGCGCAAGATGTAACGAGCAGTACTTC. Protein product: CASSMSRGARCNEQYF.

This chain uses TRBV21-1 with TRBJ1-1. TRBV21-1 is listed as a pseudogene. The CDR3 runs 13 residues. CDR3: CASSKRGWPEAFF. Here the CDR3 DNA reads TGTGCCAGCAGCAAGCGAGGGTGGCCTGAAGCTTTCTTT.

CDR3: CASSLGGNTEAFF. The CDR3 DNA is TGCGCCAGCAGCCTTGGGGGGAACACTGAAGCTTTCTTT. The V call is TRBV4-1, the J call TRBJ1-1; D is possibly TRBD1 (5 bases). CDR3 length: 13 residues. V lost 4 bases to trimming and J lost 1 base, with 7 bases between them. From germline, CDR1 is MGHRA and CDR2 YSYEKL.

The chain couples TRBV15 to TRBJ2-7; D is uncertain. The CDR3 spans 13 residues. The germline CDR1 and CDR2 sequences are LNHNV and YYDKDF (reference sequence). V was trimmed by 5 bases and J by 3 bases, leaving 11 bases between them. This CDR3 is CATSPRFGYEQYF. DNA for the CDR3: TGTGCCACCAGCCCCAGGTTCGGCTACGAGCAGTACTTC.

V gene TRBV9 combines with J gene TRBJ1-1; tentatively, D is TRBD1 (5 bases). Germline loops: CDR1 SGDLS, CDR2 YYNGEE. CDR3 length: 15 amino acids. Deletions cut 0 bases from V and 1 base from J, with 10 bases between. CDR3 loop: CASSVALGRNTEAFF. The CDR3 DNA reads TGTGCCAGCAGCGTAGCTCTGGGGCGGAACACTGAAGCTTTCTTT.